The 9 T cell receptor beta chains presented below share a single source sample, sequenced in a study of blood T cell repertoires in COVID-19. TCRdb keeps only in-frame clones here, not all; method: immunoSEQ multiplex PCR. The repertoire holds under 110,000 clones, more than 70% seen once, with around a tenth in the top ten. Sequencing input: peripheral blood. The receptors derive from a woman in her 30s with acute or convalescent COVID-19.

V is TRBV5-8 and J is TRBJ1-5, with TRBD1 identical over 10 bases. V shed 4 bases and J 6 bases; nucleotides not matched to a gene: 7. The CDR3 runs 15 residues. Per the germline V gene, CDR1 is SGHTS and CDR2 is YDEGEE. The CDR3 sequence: CASSPRTGGFQPQHF. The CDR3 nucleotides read TGTGCCAGCAGCCCCCGGACAGGGGGTTTTCAGCCCCAGCATTTT.

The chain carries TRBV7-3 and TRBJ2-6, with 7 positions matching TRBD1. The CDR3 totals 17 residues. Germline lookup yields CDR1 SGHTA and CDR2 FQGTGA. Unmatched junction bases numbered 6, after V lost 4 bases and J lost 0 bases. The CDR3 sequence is CASSSGQPSSGANVLTF. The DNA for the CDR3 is TGTGCCAGCAGCTCGGGACAGCCGTCCTCTGGGGCCAACGTCCTGACTTTC.

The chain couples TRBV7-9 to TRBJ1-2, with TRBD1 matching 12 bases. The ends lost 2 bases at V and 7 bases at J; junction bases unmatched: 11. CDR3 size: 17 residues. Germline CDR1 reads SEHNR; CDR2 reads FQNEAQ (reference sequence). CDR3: CASSLMFPPGQGAGYTF. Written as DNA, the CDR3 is TGTGCCAGCAGCTTAATGTTCCCACCGGGACAGGGGGCTGGCTACACCTTC.

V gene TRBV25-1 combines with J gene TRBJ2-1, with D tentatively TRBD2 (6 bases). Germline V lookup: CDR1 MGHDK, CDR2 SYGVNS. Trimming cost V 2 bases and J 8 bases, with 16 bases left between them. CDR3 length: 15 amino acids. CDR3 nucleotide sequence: TGTGCCAGCAGTGAAGTAGGGCCCTCGGGAGATGAGCAGTTCTTC. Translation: CASSEVGPSGDEQFF.

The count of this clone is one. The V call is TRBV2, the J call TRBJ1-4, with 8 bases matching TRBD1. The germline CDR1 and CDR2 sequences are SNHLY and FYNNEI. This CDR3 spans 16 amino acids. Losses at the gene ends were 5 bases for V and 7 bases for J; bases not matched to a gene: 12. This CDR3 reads CASSQFSGGVGEKLFF. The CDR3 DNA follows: TGTGCCAGCAGTCAATTTTCAGGGGGCGTAGGTGAAAAACTGTTTTTT.

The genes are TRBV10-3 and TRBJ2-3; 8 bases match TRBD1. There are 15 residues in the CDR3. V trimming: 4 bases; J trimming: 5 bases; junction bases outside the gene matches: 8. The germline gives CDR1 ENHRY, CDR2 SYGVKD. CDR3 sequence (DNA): TGTGCCATCAGTGTGGGGACAGGAACTCAAGATACGCAGTATTTT. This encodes CAISVGTGTQDTQYF.

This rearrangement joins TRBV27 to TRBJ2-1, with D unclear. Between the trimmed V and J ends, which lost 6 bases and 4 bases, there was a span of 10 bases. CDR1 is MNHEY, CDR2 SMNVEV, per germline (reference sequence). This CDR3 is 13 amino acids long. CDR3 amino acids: CASSLSQYNEQFF. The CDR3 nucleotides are TGTGCCAGCAGCCTTTCCCAGTACAATGAGCAGTTCTTC.

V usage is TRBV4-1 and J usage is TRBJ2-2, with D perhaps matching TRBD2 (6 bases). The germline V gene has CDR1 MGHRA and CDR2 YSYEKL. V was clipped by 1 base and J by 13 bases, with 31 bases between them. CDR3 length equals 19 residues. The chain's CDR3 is CASSQAGDFGPLTPEGLFF. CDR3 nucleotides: TGCGCCAGCAGCCAAGCTGGGGATTTCGGCCCCCTTACACCGGAGGGGCTGTTTTTT.

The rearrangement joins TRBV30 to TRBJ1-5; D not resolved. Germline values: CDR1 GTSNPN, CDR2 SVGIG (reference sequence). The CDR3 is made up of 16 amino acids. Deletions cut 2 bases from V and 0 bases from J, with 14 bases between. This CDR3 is CAWSKDHGNSNQPQHF. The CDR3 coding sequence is TGTGCCTGGAGTAAGGACCACGGGAATAGCAATCAGCCCCAGCATTTT.